The 13 T cell receptor beta chains below all came from one sample that was sequenced in a study of control samples from healthy donors and cancer patients. Profiled with immunoSEQ multiplex PCR; TCRdb holds only in-frame clones, not every one. The top ten clones hold 9% to 10% of a sample with 79,000 or so clones, 85% to 90% of them seen once. The sequenced material came from PBMCs. The origin of the receptors is a woman aged 50 to 60 with colorectal cancer.

The chain links TRBV10-3 to TRBJ2-3; the match to TRBD2 covers 11 bases. This CDR3 has 15 residues. V trimming: 6 bases; J trimming: 1 base; junction bases outside the gene matches: 3. CDR1 is ENHRY and CDR2 is SYGVKD in the germline V gene. The CDR3 loop reads CAISLAGGGTDTQYF. The CDR3, as DNA: TGTGCCATCAGCCTAGCGGGGGGCGGCACAGATACGCAGTATTTT.

The rearrangement links TRBV6-2 or TRBV6-3 to TRBJ1-1; D uncertain. From germline, CDR1 is MNHEY and CDR2 SVGEGT. The CDR3 contains 16 residues. Trimming took off 5 bases at V and 0 bases at J, with 16 bases between the two ends. The CDR3 region has the DNA TGTGCCAGCAGTCCCAACAGATACCGGATGAACACTGAAGCTTTCTTT. This sequence encodes CASSPNRYRMNTEAFF.

This chain uses TRBV6-1 with TRBJ2-1; 9 bases agree with TRBD2. The V gene's germline CDR1 is MNHNS and CDR2 SASEGT. The V segment lost 3 bases and the J segment 6 bases; nucleotides outside the gene matches: 9. The CDR3 spans 16 residues. This chain's CDR3 is CASSDPTSGRLNEQFF. The CDR3 DNA sequence: TGTGCCAGCAGTGACCCGACTAGCGGCCGCCTCAATGAGCAGTTCTTC.

J is TRBJ1-5 and V is TRBV2, with 8 bases lining up with TRBD1. Trimming removed 4 bases from V and 7 bases from J; junction bases left unmatched: 6. This CDR3 has 14 amino acids. CDR1 and CDR2 from the germline V gene are SNHLY and FYNNEI. The CDR3 DNA reads as TGTGCCAGCAGTGGTTCGGACAGGGCACAGCCCCAGCATTTT. Its translation is CASSGSDRAQPQHF. Full variable domain (outside the CDR3, taken from reference TRBV2 and TRBJ1-5): EPEVTQTPSHQVTQMGQEVILRCVPISNHLYFYWYRQILGQKVEFLVSFYNNEISEKSEIFDDQFSVERPDGSNFTLKIRSTKLEDSAMYFCASSGSDRAQPQHFGDGTRLSIL.

The J gene is TRBJ1-3, the V gene TRBV9, with TRBD1 matching 8 bases. With V trimmed by 3 bases and J by 2 bases, 1 base remained unmatched. CDR3 length: 14 residues. Germline assignment: CDR1 SGDLS and CDR2 YYNGEE. Here the CDR3 reads CASSDRGTGNTIYF. The CDR3 DNA follows: TGTGCCAGCAGCGACAGGGGGACTGGAAACACCATATATTTT.

The chain is built from TRBV3-1 (or the pseudogene TRBV3-2) and TRBJ1-4, with D possibly TRBD1 on 5 matching bases. V lost 4 bases, J lost 2 bases, and 14 bases lay in between. Germline assignment: CDR1 LGHDT and CDR2 YNNKEL (reference sequence). CDR3 length equals 16 residues. The DNA for the CDR3 is TGTGCCAGCAGCCCCCGGGGGTTAAACACTAATGAAAAACTGTTTTTT. Amino acids: CASSPRGLNTNEKLFF.

This chain connects TRBV6-4 to TRBJ1-1; D remains unclear. CDR1 is MRHNA and CDR2 is SNTAGT in the germline V gene. This CDR3 has 14 residues. With 6 bases removed from V and 4 bases from J, the gap between germline ends came to 15 bases. CDR3 amino acids: CASSANGGSTEAFF. The CDR3, as DNA: TGTGCCAGCAGCGCGAACGGTGGGAGCACTGAAGCTTTCTTT.

The V gene is TRBV3-1 (or the pseudogene TRBV3-2), the J gene TRBJ2-1; tentatively, D is TRBD1 or TRBD2 (5 bases each). This CDR3 has 15 amino acids. V lost 5 bases to trimming and J lost 4 bases, with 15 bases between them. The germline V gene has CDR1 LGHDT and CDR2 YNNKEL (reference sequence). CDR3 region: CASSLTGTAYNEQFF. The CDR3 DNA sequence: TGTGCCAGCAGCTTGACCGGGACGGCTTACAATGAGCAGTTCTTC.

The chain combines TRBV30 with TRBJ1-1; TRBD1 is a possible D gene (6 bases). There are 15 residues in the CDR3. Trimming cost V 5 bases and J 1 base, with 17 bases left between them. Germline CDR1 GTSNPN, CDR2 SVGIG (reference sequence). CDR3 DNA sequence: TGTGCCTGGGTGGGGGGCCAGGGGCCGAACACTGAAGCTTTCTTT. This encodes CAWVGGQGPNTEAFF.

The CDR3 loop reads CASASAGMITYNEQFF. The DNA of the CDR3 is TGTGCCAGCGCCTCGGCGGGCATGATAACCTACAATGAGCAGTTCTTC. The J gene is TRBJ2-1, the V gene TRBV27; D is perhaps TRBD2 (5 bases). This CDR3 has 16 residues. V shed 8 bases and J shed 2 bases, with 19 bases lying between them. Per the germline V gene, CDR1 is MNHEY and CDR2 is SMNVEV (reference sequence).

V is TRBV4-2 and J is TRBJ2-5; 9 nucleotides agree with TRBD1. Germline-derived CDR1 and CDR2 are LGHNA and YNFKEQ. The V segment lost 5 bases and the J segment 4 bases; nucleotides outside the gene matches: 5. The CDR3 extends over 14 amino acids. CDR3 loop: CASSEQGARETQYF. The CDR3 DNA is TGTGCCAGCAGCGAACAGGGGGCCCGAGAGACCCAGTACTTC.

This clone was detected only a few times. The chain employs TRBV12-3 or TRBV12-4 and TRBJ2-3, with 8 bases fitting TRBD1. This CDR3 comprises 13 residues. J lost 5 bases, V lost 6 bases, and 4 bases had no gene match. CDR3 loop: CASSFRGQDTQYF. Written as DNA, the CDR3 is TGTGCCAGCAGCTTCAGGGGGCAAGATACGCAGTATTTT.

This chain uses TRBV6-1 with TRBJ2-6; D unresolved. V lost 2 bases to trimming and J lost 9 bases, with 8 bases between them. This CDR3 is 13 amino acids long. CDR1 is MNHNS, CDR2 SASEGT, per germline. This CDR3 is CASSEPTVNVLTF. CDR3 in DNA: TGTGCCAGCAGTGAACCAACAGTCAACGTCCTGACTTTC.